This TCR beta chain was captured by sequencing in a study of blood T cell repertoires in COVID-19. Trimming took 11 bases from V and 4 from J; bases not matched to a gene: 9. Per germline, CDR1 MNHEY and CDR2 SVGAGI. There are 15 residues in the CDR3. TCRdb keeps only in-frame clones here, not all; method: immunoSEQ multiplex PCR. The table shows about 360,000 clones, with around nine tenths occurring only once. Sequenced sample: peripheral blood. This sequence joins TRBV6-5 and TRBJ2-3; 13 positions agree with TRBD2. The receptor comes from a human donor in a cohort sampled during active COVID-19. Written as DNA, the CDR3 is TGTGCCGGGGCGGCACTAGCGGGGGGGGCAGATACGCAGTATTTT. It codes for CAGAALAGGADTQYF.